This passage covers 14 T cell receptor beta chains from one sample sequenced in a study of chemoradiotherapy in HPV16-positive cancers. Method: immunoSEQ multiplex PCR; TCRdb's copy keeps in-frame clones and lacks some. This table has 6,000 to 8,500 clones, under 80% appearing once. Collection took place from a patient who underwent chemoradiotherapy. These receptors all come from a human donor with HPV-associated anogenital cancer.

This clone was seen more than once but under ten times. V and J are TRBV28 and TRBJ1-2; maybe TRBD1 (6 bases). Trimming removed 6 bases from V and 9 bases from J, with 20 bases in between. Germline lookup yields CDR1 MDHEN and CDR2 SYDVKM. The CDR3 loop spans 14 amino acids. The DNA of the CDR3 is TGTGCCAGCAGGTCCGGACAGCCCAAACCCCGCTACACCTTC. Translating gives CASRSGQPKPRYTF.

There are a few counts of this clone. The CDR3 nucleotides read TGTGCCAGCAGCTTGGAAGTAGGGGGGGCGCATATCTATGGCTACACCTTC. It encodes CASSLEVGGAHIYGYTF. The chain combines TRBV5-5 with TRBJ1-2, with D maybe TRBD1 (6 bases). The CDR3 extends over 17 amino acids. The V gene's germline CDR1 is SGHKS and CDR2 YYEKEE (reference sequence). V lost 0 bases to trimming and J lost 4 bases, with 19 bases between them.

The rearrangement uses TRBV27 and TRBJ2-3; D uncertain. V dropped 2 bases and J dropped 2 bases, with 5 bases sitting between them. The CDR3 extends over 13 amino acids. CDR1 MNHEY and CDR2 SMNVEV come from the germline V gene (reference sequence). The CDR3: CASSLGPTDTQYF. The CDR3 region has the DNA TGTGCCAGCAGTTTAGGGCCCACAGATACGCAGTATTTT.

J is TRBJ1-1 and V is TRBV27; TRBD1 might be the D (5 bases). From germline, CDR1 is MNHEY and CDR2 SMNVEV (reference sequence). Trimming took 2 bases from V and 1 from J, leaving 5 bases between them. The CDR3 covers 13 residues. Here the CDR3 reads CASSLGTNTEAFF. The CDR3 coding sequence is TGTGCCAGCAGTTTAGGGACGAACACTGAAGCTTTCTTT.

The chain links TRBV30 to TRBJ1-2; D might be TRBD1 (5 bases). Germline V gene data show CDR1 as GTSNPN and CDR2 as SVGIG (reference sequence). CDR3 length: 13 amino acids. With 0 bases removed from V and 5 bases from J, the gap between germline ends came to 10 bases. Here the CDR3 reads CAWSVPGAYGYTF. The CDR3 DNA follows: TGTGCCTGGAGTGTACCCGGGGCGTATGGCTACACCTTC.

In its sample, this clone was seen a few times. The chain employs TRBV4-1 and TRBJ1-4; no firm D call. The CDR3 sequence is 13 residues long. Per germline, CDR1 MGHRA and CDR2 YSYEKL. Trimming took 2 bases from V and 5 from J, leaving 6 bases between them. The CDR3 nucleotides read TGCGCCAGCAGCCAACCCACGAATGAAAAACTGTTTTTT. Protein: CASSQPTNEKLFF.

The chain is built from TRBV6-1 and TRBJ1-2; D is perhaps TRBD1 (5 bases). Germline loops: CDR1 MNHNS, CDR2 SASEGT. This CDR3 spans 11 amino acids. V lost 8 bases and J lost 7, with 11 bases in between. The CDR3 region is CASGTTSGYTF. For the CDR3, the DNA is TGTGCCAGCGGGACCACGAGTGGCTACACCTTC.

This clone was seen more than once but under ten times. V is TRBV7-9 and J is TRBJ1-2; TRBD1 might be the D (6 bases). This CDR3 is built from 13 residues. Germline loops: CDR1 SEHNR, CDR2 FQNEAQ (reference sequence). The V end was cut by 3 bases, the J end by 7 bases, with 12 bases between. The CDR3 DNA follows: TGTGCCAGCAGCTTCACAGGGCTCGGTGGCTACACCTTC. This sequence encodes CASSFTGLGGYTF. The entire variable domain, with the rest obtained from reference TRBV7-9 and TRBJ1-2, is as follows: DTGVSQNPRHKITKRGQNVTFRCDPISEHNRLYWYRQTLGQGPEFLTYFQNEAQLEKSRLLSDRFSAERPKGSFSTLEIQRTEQGDSAMYLCASSFTGLGGYTFGSGTRLTVV.

This chain connects TRBV18 to TRBJ2-7; the match to TRBD1 covers 8 bases. V trimming: 6 bases; J trimming: 4 bases; junction bases outside the gene matches: 8. The CDR3 is 14 amino acids. In germline, CDR1 is KGHSH, CDR2 LQKENI. The CDR3 here is CASSLDRGLYEQYF. CDR3 DNA: TGTGCCAGCTCGCTCGACAGGGGCCTATACGAGCAGTACTTC.

V gene TRBV18 combines with J gene TRBJ2-7; a possible D gene is TRBD1 (6 bases). V gave up 0 bases and J gave up 0 bases, with 12 bases separating them. The CDR3 contains 16 residues. The germline CDR1 and CDR2 sequences are KGHSH and LQKENI. The CDR3 DNA reads as TGTGCCAGCTCACCACCTCTCCAGGGGCGCTCCTACGAGCAGTACTTC. Translating it yields CASSPPLQGRSYEQYF.

The V call is TRBV27, the J call TRBJ2-1, with D unresolved. The CDR3 contains 13 residues. The V end was cut by 0 bases, the J end by 8 bases, with 8 bases between. Germline assignment: CDR1 MNHEY and CDR2 SMNVEV (reference sequence). The CDR3 loop is CASSLSRRDEQFF. CDR3 nucleotide sequence: TGTGCCAGCAGTTTATCACGAAGGGATGAGCAGTTCTTC.

This clone was observed a single time. The V call is TRBV5-6, the J call TRBJ1-4, with D tentatively TRBD1 (6 bases). Germline loops: CDR1 SGHDT, CDR2 YYEEEE. The CDR3 loop spans 17 amino acids. Trimming took 4 bases from V and 4 from J, leaving 20 bases between them. CDR3 residues: CASSRIGSGAGNEKLFF. CDR3 DNA sequence: TGTGCCAGCAGCCGGATAGGATCGGGGGCGGGTAATGAAAAACTGTTTTTT.

The genes are TRBV19 and TRBJ2-2; D remains ambiguous. Germline assignment: CDR1 LNHDA and CDR2 SQIVND (reference sequence). This CDR3 is built from 14 residues. V was trimmed by 2 bases and J by 2 bases, leaving 6 bases between them. CDR3 nucleotide sequence: TGTGCCAGTAGTATATCCGTTAACACCGGGGAGCTGTTTTTT. Translated, it gives CASSISVNTGELFF.

V is TRBV28 and J is TRBJ1-3, with D tentatively TRBD1 (5 bases). Germline V CDR1 and CDR2: MDHEN, SYDVKM. V was pared by 3 bases and J by 2 bases, with 14 bases between. The CDR3 has 16 amino acids. Written as DNA, the CDR3 is TGTGCCAGCAGTTTCCGGCCAGGGCGTACTGGAAACACCATATATTTT. Its protein product is CASSFRPGRTGNTIYF.